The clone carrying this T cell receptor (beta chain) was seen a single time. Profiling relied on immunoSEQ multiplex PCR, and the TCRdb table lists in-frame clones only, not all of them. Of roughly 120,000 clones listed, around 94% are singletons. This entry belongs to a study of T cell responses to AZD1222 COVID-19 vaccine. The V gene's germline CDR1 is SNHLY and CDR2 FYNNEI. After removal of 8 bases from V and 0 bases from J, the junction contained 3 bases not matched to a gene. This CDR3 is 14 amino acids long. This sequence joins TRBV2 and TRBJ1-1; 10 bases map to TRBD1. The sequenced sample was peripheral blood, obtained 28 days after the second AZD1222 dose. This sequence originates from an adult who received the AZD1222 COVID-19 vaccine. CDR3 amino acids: CASSGTGVNTEAFF. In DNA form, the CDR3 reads TGTGCCAGCTCTGGGACAGGGGTGAACACTGAAGCTTTCTTT.